One and the same sample provided the 11 T cell receptor beta chains below, sequenced in a study of cytomegalovirus exposure and HLA in healthy donors. Primers for the PCR totalled 60 Vbeta and 13 Jbeta. Libraries were prepared by immunoSEQ multiplex PCR; TCRdb keeps only in-frame clonotypes and omits some of them. The sample has fewer than 200,000 clones, more than 80% seen once. Sequences were obtained from PBMCs. These receptors were taken from a woman between 18 and 29 years old in good health and CMV-seronegative.

In its sample, this clone was seen once. This chain joins TRBV28 and TRBJ2-3; maybe TRBD2 (5 bases). The V and J ends lost 4 bases and 0 bases respectively, with 8 bases between them. This CDR3 has 14 amino acids. Per the germline V gene, CDR1 is MDHEN and CDR2 is SYDVKM. CDR3 amino acids: CASSSDCSTDTQYF. The CDR3 bases are TGTGCCAGCAGTTCGGACTGTAGCACAGATACGCAGTATTTT.

The rearrangement joins TRBV7-9 to TRBJ2-4, with D perhaps TRBD1 (5 bases). The germline V and J ends were trimmed by 1 base and 9 bases, with 25 bases remaining between them. Germline CDR1 reads SEHNR; CDR2 reads FQNEAQ (reference sequence). The CDR3 consists of 18 residues. The CDR3 bases are TGTGCCAGCAGCTTAGTAGCTCCCCAGGGTGACGTAGGTGTCATTCAGTACTTC. Protein product: CASSLVAPQGDVGVIQYF.

The chain uses TRBV6-5 and TRBJ2-7; TRBD2 matches 9 bases. V lost 10 bases, J lost 6 bases, and 10 bases stayed unmatched. The CDR3 sequence is 13 residues long. The germline CDR1 and CDR2 sequences are MNHEY and SVGAGI. CDR3 DNA sequence: TGTGCCACCAGAGCGGGAGGTTTTTTCGAGCAGTACTTC. Protein product: CATRAGGFFEQYF.

CDR3 residues: CASSRGGNYEQYF. As DNA, the CDR3 is TGTGCCAGCAGTAGGGGGGGAAACTACGAGCAGTACTTC. The chain employs TRBV6-5 and TRBJ2-7, with a possible D match to TRBD2 (7 bases). With 5 bases removed from V and 3 bases from J, the gap between germline ends came to 11 bases. This CDR3 has 13 residues. Germline V gives CDR1 MNHEY, CDR2 SVGAGI.

The J gene is TRBJ1-2, the V gene TRBV2, with D perhaps matching TRBD1 (6 bases). The CDR3 totals 19 residues. The germline V gene has CDR1 SNHLY and CDR2 FYNNEI. Trimming cost V 2 bases and J 6 bases, with 28 bases left between them. CDR3 sequence: CASSESNPNIAGANDGYTF. CDR3 sequence (DNA): TGTGCCAGCAGTGAATCGAACCCCAATATTGCGGGGGCGAACGATGGCTACACCTTC.

The rearrangement joins TRBV18 to TRBJ1-4, with 8 bases identical to TRBD1. CDR3 length equals 14 residues. Trimming cost V 6 bases and J 6 bases; bases outside gene matches: 6. Germline V lookup: CDR1 KGHSH, CDR2 LQKENI. The CDR3 spells CASSQGASDEKLFF. DNA for the CDR3: TGTGCCAGCTCGCAGGGGGCATCGGATGAAAAACTGTTTTTT.

This chain connects TRBV27 to TRBJ1-3; unclear D gene. CDR3 size: 14 residues. Germline assignment: CDR1 MNHEY and CDR2 SMNVEV (reference sequence). The ends were cut back, 6 bases at V and 2 bases at J, with 11 bases in the middle. This chain's CDR3 is CASRGRLAGNTIYF. CDR3 nucleotides: TGTGCCAGCAGGGGTCGCCTAGCTGGAAACACCATATATTTT.

This chain links TRBV28 with TRBJ2-1; TRBD2 matches 8 bases. V lost 1 base and J lost 2; bases outside the gene matches: 4. This CDR3 contains 16 residues. Germline V gene data show CDR1 as MDHEN and CDR2 as SYDVKM. The CDR3 sequence is CASSLFPGGAYNEQFF. As DNA, the CDR3 is TGTGCCAGCAGTTTATTTCCGGGAGGGGCCTACAATGAGCAGTTCTTC.

The V gene is TRBV2, the J gene TRBJ2-1, with D possibly TRBD2 on 6 matching bases. Germline V gene data show CDR1 as SNHLY and CDR2 as FYNNEI. The CDR3 loop spans 14 amino acids. Trimming stripped 7 bases from V and 9 bases from J, with 19 bases between. CDR3 protein: CASNRRESETEQFF. DNA for the CDR3: TGTGCCAGCAACAGGAGGGAGTCGGAAACTGAGCAGTTCTTC.

The rearrangement links TRBV30 to TRBJ2-7; D possibly corresponds to TRBD1 (5 bases). This CDR3 spans 14 amino acids. Germline V gives CDR1 GTSNPN, CDR2 SVGIG (reference sequence). V was trimmed by 7 bases and J by 0 bases, leaving 16 bases between them. This CDR3 is CAFTRQRSSYEQYF. The CDR3 nucleotides read TGTGCCTTCACCCGACAGAGGAGCTCCTACGAGCAGTACTTC.

The chain joins TRBV11-3 to TRBJ2-3; 10 positions match TRBD1. Unmatched junction bases numbered 6, after V lost 5 bases and J lost 4 bases. Looked up from germline, CDR1 is SGHNT and CDR2 is YENEEA. The CDR3 has 15 residues. DNA for the CDR3: TGTGCCAGCAGCCCGCTGGGACAGGGGTCAGATACGCAGTATTTT. This gives the protein CASSPLGQGSDTQYF.